This T cell receptor (beta chain) was profiled in a study of T-cell reconstitution after alpha-beta-depleted transplantation in children. TCRbeta library preparation incorporated unique molecular identifiers. TCRdb reprocessed the PCR reads with MiXCR, giving one entry per CDR3 protein. The sample yields 85,000 to 120,000 distinct CDR3 sequences, about 6.8% seen once. The germline gives CDR1 MGHRA, CDR2 YSYEKL. The CDR3 extends over 14 amino acids. The V and J ends lost 4 bases and 4 bases, in that order; junction bases with no gene match: 3. Many counts were recorded for this clonotype. V is TRBV4-1 and J is TRBJ2-2, with 7 bases matching TRBD1. The sequenced sample was PBMCs, obtained before TCRalphabeta/CD19-depleted stem cell transplant. The clonotype comes from a boy between 2 and 10 years old with acute lymphoblastic leukemia, due to receive a stem cell transplant. CDR3 bases: TGCGCCAGCAGCCGAGACAGGGCCACCGGGGAGCTGTTTTTT. Translating it yields CASSRDRATGELFF.